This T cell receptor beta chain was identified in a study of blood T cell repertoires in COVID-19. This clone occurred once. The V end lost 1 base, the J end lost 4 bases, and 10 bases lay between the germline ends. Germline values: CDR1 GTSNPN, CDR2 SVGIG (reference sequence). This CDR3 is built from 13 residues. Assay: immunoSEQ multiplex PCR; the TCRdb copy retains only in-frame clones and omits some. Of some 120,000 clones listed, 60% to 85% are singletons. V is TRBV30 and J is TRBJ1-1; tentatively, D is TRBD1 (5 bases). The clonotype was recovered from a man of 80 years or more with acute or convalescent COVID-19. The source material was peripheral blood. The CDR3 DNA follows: TGTGCCTGGAGTGATCAGGGAGGCACTGAAGCTTTCTTT. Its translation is CAWSDQGGTEAFF.